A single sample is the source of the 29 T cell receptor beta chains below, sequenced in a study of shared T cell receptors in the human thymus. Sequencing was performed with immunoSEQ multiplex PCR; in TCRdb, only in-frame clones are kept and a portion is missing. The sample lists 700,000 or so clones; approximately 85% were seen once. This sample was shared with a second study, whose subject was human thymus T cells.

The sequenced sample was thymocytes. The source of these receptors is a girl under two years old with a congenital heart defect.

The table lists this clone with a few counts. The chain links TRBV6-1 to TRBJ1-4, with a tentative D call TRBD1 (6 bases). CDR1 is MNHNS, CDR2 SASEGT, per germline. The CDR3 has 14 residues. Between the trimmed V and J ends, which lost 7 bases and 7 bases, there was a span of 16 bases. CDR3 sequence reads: CASTPQGRGEKLFF. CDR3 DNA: TGTGCCAGCACTCCACAGGGTCGGGGTGAAAAACTGTTTTTT.

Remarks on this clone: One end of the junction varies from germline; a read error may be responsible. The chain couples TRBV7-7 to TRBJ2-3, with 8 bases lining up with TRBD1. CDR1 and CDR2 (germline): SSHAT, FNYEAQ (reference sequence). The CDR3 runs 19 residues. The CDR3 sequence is CASSPDLDGPGQDTDTQYF. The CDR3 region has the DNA TGTGCTAGCAGCCCTGATCTCGACGGGCCGGGACAGGACACAGATACGCAGTATTTT.

CDR3 in amino acids: CAIGGSISNQPQHF. The CDR3 bases are TGTGCCATAGGCGGATCCATCAGCAATCAGCCCCAGCATTTT. The chain has TRBV19 and TRBJ1-5; D gene unclear. Germline assignment: CDR1 LNHDA and CDR2 SQIVND (reference sequence). V lost 10 bases and J 1 base, leaving 14 bases between the germline ends. The CDR3 consists of 14 residues. Based on the CDR3 plus reference TRBV19 and TRBJ1-5, the full variable domain is DGGITQSPKYLFRKEGQNVTLSCEQNLNHDAMYWYRQDPGQGLRLIYYSQIVNDFQKGDIAEGYSVSREKKESFPLTVTSAQKNPTAFYLCAIGGSISNQPQHFGDGTRLSIL.

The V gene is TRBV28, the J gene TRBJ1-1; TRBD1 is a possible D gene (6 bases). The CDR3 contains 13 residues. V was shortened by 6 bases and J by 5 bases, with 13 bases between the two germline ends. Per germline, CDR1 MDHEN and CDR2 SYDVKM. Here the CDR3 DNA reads TGTGCCAGCAGCAAACAGGGAGGGACTGAAGCTTTCTTT. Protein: CASSKQGGTEAFF.

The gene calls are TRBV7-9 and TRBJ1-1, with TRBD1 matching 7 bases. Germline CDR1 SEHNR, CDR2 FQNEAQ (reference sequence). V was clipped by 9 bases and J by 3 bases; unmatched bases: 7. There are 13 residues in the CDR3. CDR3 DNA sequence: TGTGCCAGTTTACAGGGGTTCGACACTGAAGCTTTCTTT. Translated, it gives CASLQGFDTEAFF.

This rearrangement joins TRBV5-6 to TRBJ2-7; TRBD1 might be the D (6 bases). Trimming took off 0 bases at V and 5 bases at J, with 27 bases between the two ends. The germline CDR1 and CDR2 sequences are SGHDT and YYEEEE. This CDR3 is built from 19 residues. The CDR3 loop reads CASSLARQGIGFLRHEQYF. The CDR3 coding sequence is TGTGCCAGCAGCTTGGCTCGGCAGGGGATCGGATTTCTCCGCCACGAGCAGTACTTC.

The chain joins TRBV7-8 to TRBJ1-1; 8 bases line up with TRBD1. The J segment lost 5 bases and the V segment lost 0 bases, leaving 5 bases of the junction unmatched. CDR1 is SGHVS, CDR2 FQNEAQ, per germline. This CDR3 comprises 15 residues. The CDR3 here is CASSLAHRGRTEAFF. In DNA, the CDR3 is TGTGCCAGCAGCTTAGCACACAGGGGGAGGACTGAAGCTTTCTTT.

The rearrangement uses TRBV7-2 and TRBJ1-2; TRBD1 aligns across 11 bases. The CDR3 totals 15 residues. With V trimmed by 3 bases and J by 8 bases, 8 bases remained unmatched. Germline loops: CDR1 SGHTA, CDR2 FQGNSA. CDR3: CASSFRDRGREGYTF. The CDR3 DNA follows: TGTGCCAGCAGCTTCCGGGACAGGGGGAGAGAGGGCTACACCTTC.

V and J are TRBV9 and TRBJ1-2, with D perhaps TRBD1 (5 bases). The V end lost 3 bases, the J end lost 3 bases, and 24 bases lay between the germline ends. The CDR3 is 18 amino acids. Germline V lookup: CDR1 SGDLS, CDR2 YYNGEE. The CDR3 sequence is CASSAVVGGTPSYYGYTF. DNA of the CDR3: TGTGCCAGCAGCGCGGTTGTCGGGGGGACCCCAAGTTACTATGGCTACACCTTC.

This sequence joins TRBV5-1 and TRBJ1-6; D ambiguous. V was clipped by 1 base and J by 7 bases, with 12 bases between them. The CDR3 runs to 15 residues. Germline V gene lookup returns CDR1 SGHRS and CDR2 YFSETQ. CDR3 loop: CASSLSPGSNSPLHF. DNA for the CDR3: TGCGCCAGCAGCTTGTCCCCCGGGTCGAATTCACCCCTCCACTTT. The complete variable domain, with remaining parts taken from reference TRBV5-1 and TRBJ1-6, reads KAGVTQTPRYLIKTRGQQVTLSCSPISGHRSVSWYQQTPGQGLQFLFEYFSETQRNKGNFPGRFSGRQFSNSRSEMNVSTLELGDSALYLCASSLSPGSNSPLHFGNGTRLTVT.

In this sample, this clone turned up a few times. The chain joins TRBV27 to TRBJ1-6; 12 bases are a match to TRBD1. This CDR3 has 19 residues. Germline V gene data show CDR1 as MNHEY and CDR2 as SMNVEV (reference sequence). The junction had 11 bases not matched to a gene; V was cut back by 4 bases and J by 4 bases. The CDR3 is CASSSRSGQGAHYNSPLHF. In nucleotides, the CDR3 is TGTGCCAGCAGTTCCCGCTCGGGACAGGGGGCGCATTATAATTCACCCCTCCACTTT.

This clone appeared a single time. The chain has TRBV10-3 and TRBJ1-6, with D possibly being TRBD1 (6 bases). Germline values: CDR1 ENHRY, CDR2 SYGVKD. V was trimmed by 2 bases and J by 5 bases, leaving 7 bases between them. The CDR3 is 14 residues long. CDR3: CAISEGQNNSPLHF. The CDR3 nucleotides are TGTGCCATCAGTGAGGGACAGAATAATTCACCCCTCCACTTT.

CDR3 residues: CASSLGQPEKLFF. CDR3 nucleotides: TGCGCCAGCAGCCTGGGACAGCCTGAAAAACTGTTTTTT. This chain links TRBV5-1 with TRBJ1-4; TRBD1 agrees at 7 bases. Germline-derived CDR1 and CDR2 are SGHRS and YFSETQ. This CDR3 is 13 amino acids long. V shed 4 bases, J shed 7 bases, and the junction held 4 bases outside the gene matches.

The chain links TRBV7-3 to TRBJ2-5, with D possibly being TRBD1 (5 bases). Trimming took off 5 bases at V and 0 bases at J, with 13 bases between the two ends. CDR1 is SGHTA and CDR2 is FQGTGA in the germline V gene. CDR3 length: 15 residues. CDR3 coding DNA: TGTGCCAGCAGCCATCAGGGTAGTCACCAAGAGACCCAGTACTTC. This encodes CASSHQGSHQETQYF.

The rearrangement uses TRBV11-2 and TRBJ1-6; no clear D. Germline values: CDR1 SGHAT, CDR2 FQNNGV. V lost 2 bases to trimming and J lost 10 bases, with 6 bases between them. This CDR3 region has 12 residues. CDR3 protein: CASSLLGSPLHF. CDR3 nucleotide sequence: TGTGCCAGCAGCTTACTAGGCTCACCCCTCCACTTT.

CDR3 sequence reads: CARPGSGNTIYF. In DNA form, the CDR3 reads TGTGCCCGACCGGGCTCTGGAAACACCATATATTTT. This chain links TRBV2 with TRBJ1-3; D gene uncertain. Trimming removed 11 bases from V and 0 bases from J, with 8 bases in between. CDR1 and CDR2 (germline): SNHLY, FYNNEI. The CDR3 has 12 amino acids.

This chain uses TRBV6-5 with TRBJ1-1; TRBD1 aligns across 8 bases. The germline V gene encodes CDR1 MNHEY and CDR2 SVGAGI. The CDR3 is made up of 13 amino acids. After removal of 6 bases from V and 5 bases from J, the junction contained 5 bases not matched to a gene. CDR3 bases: TGTGCCAGCAGCAGGGGGCTTAGTACTGAAGCTTTCTTT. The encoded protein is CASSRGLSTEAFF.

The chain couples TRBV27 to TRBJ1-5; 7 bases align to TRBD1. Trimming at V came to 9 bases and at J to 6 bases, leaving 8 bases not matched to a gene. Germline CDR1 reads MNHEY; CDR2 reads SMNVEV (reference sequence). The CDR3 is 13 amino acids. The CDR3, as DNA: TGTGCCAGTGAGCTAGGGGGCGGTCAGCCCCAGCATTTT. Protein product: CASELGGGQPQHF.

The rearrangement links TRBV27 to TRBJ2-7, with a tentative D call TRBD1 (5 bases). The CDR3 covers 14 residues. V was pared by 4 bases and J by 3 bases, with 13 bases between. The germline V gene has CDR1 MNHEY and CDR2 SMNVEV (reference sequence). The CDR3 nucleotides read TGTGCCAGCAGTTCGCAGACAGAGCTCTACGAGCAGTACTTC. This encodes CASSSQTELYEQYF.

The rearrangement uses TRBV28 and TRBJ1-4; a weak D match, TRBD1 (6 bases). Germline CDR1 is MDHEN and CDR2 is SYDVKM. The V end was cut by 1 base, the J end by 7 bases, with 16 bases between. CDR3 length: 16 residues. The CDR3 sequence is CASSLYRDMSGEKLFF. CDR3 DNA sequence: TGTGCCAGCAGTTTATACAGGGACATGTCGGGTGAAAAACTGTTTTTT.

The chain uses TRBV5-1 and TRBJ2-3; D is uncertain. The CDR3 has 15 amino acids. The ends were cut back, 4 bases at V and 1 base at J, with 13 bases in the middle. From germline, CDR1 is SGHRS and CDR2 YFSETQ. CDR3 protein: CASSAGGLRTDTQYF. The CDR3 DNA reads TGCGCCAGCAGCGCTGGCGGTCTGCGCACAGATACGCAGTATTTT.

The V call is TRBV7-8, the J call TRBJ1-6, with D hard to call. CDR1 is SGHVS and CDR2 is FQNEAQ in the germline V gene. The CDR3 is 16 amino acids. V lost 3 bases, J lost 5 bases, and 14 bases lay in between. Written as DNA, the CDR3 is TGTGCCAGCAGCTTGGGCACCCTGGCCAATAATTCACCCCTCCACTTT. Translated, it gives CASSLGTLANNSPLHF.

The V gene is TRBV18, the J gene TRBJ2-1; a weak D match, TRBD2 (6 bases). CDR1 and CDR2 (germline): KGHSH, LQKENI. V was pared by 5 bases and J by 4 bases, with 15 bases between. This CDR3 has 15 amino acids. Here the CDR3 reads CASSGEVGIYNEQFF. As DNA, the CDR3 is TGTGCCAGCTCAGGGGAGGTCGGGATATACAATGAGCAGTTCTTC. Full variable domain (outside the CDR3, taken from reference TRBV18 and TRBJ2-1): NAGVMQNPRHLVRRRGQEARLRCSPMKGHSHVYWYRQLPEEGLKFMVYLQKENIIDESGMPKERFSAEFPKEGPSILRIQQVVRGDSAAYFCASSGEVGIYNEQFFGPGTRLTVL.

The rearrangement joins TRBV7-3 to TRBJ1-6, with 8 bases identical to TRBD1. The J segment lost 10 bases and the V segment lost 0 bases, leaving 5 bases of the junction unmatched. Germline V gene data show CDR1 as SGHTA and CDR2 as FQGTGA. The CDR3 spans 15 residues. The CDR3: CASSLTQGAESPLHF. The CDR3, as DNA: TGTGCCAGCAGCTTAACGCAGGGGGCGGAATCACCCCTCCACTTT.

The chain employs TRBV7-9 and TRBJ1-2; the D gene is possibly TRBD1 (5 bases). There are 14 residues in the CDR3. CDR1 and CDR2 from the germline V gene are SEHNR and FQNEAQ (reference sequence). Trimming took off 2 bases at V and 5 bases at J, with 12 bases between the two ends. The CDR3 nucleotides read TGTGCCAGCAGCTTATGGGGCAGGGAATATGGCTACACCTTC. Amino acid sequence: CASSLWGREYGYTF.

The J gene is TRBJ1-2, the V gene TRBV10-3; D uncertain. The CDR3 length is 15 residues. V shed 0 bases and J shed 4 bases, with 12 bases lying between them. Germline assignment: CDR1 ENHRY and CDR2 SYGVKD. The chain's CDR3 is CAISESRGTFYGYTF. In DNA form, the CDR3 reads TGTGCCATCAGTGAGTCGCGCGGAACCTTCTATGGCTACACCTTC.

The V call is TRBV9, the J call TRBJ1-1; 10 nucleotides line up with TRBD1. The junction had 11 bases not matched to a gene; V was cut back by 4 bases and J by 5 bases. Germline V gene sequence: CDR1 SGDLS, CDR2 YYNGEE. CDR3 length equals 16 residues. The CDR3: CASSPRLDRGGTEAFF. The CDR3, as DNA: TGTGCCAGCAGCCCCCGATTGGACAGGGGGGGAACTGAAGCTTTCTTT.

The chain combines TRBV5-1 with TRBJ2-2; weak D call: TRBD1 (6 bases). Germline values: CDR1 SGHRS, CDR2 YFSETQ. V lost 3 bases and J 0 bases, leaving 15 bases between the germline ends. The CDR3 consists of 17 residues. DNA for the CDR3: TGCGCCAGCAGCTACCGTACAGGGACCTCGAACACCGGGGAGCTGTTTTTT. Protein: CASSYRTGTSNTGELFF.

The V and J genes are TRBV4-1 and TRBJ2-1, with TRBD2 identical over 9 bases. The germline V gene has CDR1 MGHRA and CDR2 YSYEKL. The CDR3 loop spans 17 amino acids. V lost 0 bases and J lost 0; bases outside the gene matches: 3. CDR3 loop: CASSQDERGASYNEQFF. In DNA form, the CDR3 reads TGCGCCAGCAGCCAAGATGAGCGGGGGGCCTCCTACAATGAGCAGTTCTTC.